This T cell receptor (beta chain) is drawn from a study of blood T cell repertoires in COVID-19. Assay: immunoSEQ multiplex PCR; the TCRdb copy retains only in-frame clones and omits some. Of about 370,000 clones detected, more than 70% appear once; the ten largest clones hold about 3%. The clonotype comes from a woman aged 30 to 39 with COVID-19, enrolled during active disease. What was sequenced was peripheral blood.

The CDR3 DNA is TGTGCCAGCGGGGGGGGTAGCGGGAGGCATTCGAGGACCCAGTACTTC. This sequence encodes CASGGGSGRHSRTQYF. V usage is TRBV7-2 and J usage is TRBJ2-5; 10 positions match TRBD2. CDR1 is SGHTA, CDR2 FQGNSA, per germline. The CDR3 runs to 16 residues. J gave up 7 bases and V 8 bases, and 16 bases lay outside the gene matches.